This T cell receptor beta chain was obtained from a study of identical twins. The CDR3 length is 11 residues. Germline V CDR1 and CDR2: SQVTM, ANQGSEA. There were only healthy Caucasians among the donors. Unique molecular identifiers were present on the cDNA, which also gained a universal primer site by template switching. TCRdb ran MiXCR on the 5' RACE reads and lists one entry per CDR3 protein. The sample lists 1.5 million to 2 million distinct CDR3 sequences; less than 40% were seen once. On this clonotype: Its target is not known. A much more abundant neighbour one base away suggests this may be a read error.

Study-level findings and limits: A partial confounding effect on zero-insertion analyses could come from invariant MAIT and iNKT cells. Conclusions came from cross-sectional statistical analysis, not from following the same donors.

Sequenced material: cord blood. J is TRBJ2-1 and V is TRBV29-1; D may be TRBD1 or TRBD2 (5 bases each). The receptor's source is a newborn girl in good health. For the CDR3, the DNA is TGCGGGACGGGGAACTGCAATGAGCAGTTCTTC. Amino acid sequence: CGTGNCNEQFF.